The clone carrying this TCR beta chain has only a few counts. Its antigen is as yet unknown. MiXCR was run by TCRdb on the RT-PCR reads, yielding one entry per CDR3 protein. The profile shows around 540,000 distinct CDR3 sequences, approximately 12% of them singletons. The sample originates from a study of response to subunit inactivated influenza vaccine. Whole-study findings and limits: The authors offered the suggestion that each seasonal influenza vaccination recruits few new T cells.

The sequencing used PBMCs from blood, collected on the day of vaccination. The sequence derives from a man in his forties or fifties who received an inactivated influenza vaccine.

CDR3 protein: CASSDAGLAGVLNEQFF. CDR3 nucleotide sequence: TGTGCCAGCAGTGATGCGGGACTAGCGGGAGTACTCAATGAGCAGTTCTTC. The chain joins TRBV25-1 to TRBJ2-1; 14 positions match TRBD2. The CDR3 has 17 amino acids. The V segment lost 3 bases and the J segment 6 bases; nucleotides outside the gene matches: 7. Germline CDR1 and CDR2: MGHDK and SYGVNS. Full variable domain (outside the CDR3, taken from reference TRBV25-1 and TRBJ2-1): EADIYQTPRYLVIGTGKKITLECSQTMGHDKMYWYQQDPGMELHLIHYSYGVNSTEKGDLSSESTVSRIRTEHFPLTLESARPSHTSQYLCASSDAGLAGVLNEQFFGPGTRLTVL.